The 15 T cell receptor beta chains presented below share a single source sample, sequenced in a study of T cells after yellow fever vaccination (dated by TCRdb to between 2018 and 2021). The sample's treatment or condition, from its label and the paper: live attenuated yellow fever vaccine strain. Library creation used 5' RACE. This sample was sequenced with an Illumina HiSeq 2500. TCRdb applied fastp at Q25 and MiXCR to the public reads, then kept only in-frame beta chains. Merged by CDR3 protein, the rows form single entries marked with the most common genes and DNA. The sample table lists about 500,000 distinct CDR3 sequences, about a sixth of them with a count of one. In total, the top ten clones hold approximately 15% of the sample. The sample in question was PBMCs, obtained around 5 days after the first yellow fever vaccination. These receptors originate from a man younger than 30 who received the YFV17D yellow fever vaccine.

This clonotype was observed many times. The chain is built from TRBV7-2 and TRBJ2-1, with TRBD2 matching over 12 bases. From germline, CDR1 is SGHTA and CDR2 FQGNSA. The CDR3 spans 17 residues. The trim removed 6 bases at V and 0 bases at J, leaving 6 bases unmatched. This CDR3 reads CASSSGLAGFSYNEQFF. DNA of the CDR3: TGTGCCAGCAGTTCCGGACTAGCGGGGTTCTCCTACAATGAGCAGTTCTTC.

The chain carries TRBV7-3 and TRBJ2-1; TRBD2 aligns across 10 bases. Germline V gene sequence: CDR1 SGHTA, CDR2 FQGTGA. The J segment lost 7 bases and the V segment lost 5 bases, leaving 5 bases of the junction unmatched. The CDR3 length is 14 residues. CDR3 DNA sequence: TGTGCCAGCAGCCTAAGCGGGGGGGTAAATGAGCAGTTCTTC. Translated: CASSLSGGVNEQFF.

This clonotype was counted a few times. The J gene is TRBJ2-2, the V gene TRBV4-3; D may be TRBD1 (5 bases). Trimming stripped 7 bases from V and 1 base from J, with 10 bases between. CDR1 is LGHNA, CDR2 YSLEER, per germline. This CDR3 spans 14 amino acids. DNA of the CDR3: TGCGCCAGCACCCCGACAGAGAACACCGGGGAGCTGTTTTTT. It encodes CASTPTENTGELFF.

This clonotype was recorded a few times. J is TRBJ1-1 and V is TRBV29-1; D not certain. The CDR3 loop spans 13 amino acids. Germline assignment: CDR1 SQVTM and CDR2 ANQGSEA. Trimming took 8 bases from V and 0 from J, leaving 13 bases between them. The CDR3 sequence is CSFRRSMNTEAFF. The CDR3 region has the DNA TGCAGCTTTCGACGCAGCATGAACACTGAAGCTTTCTTT.

As DNA, the CDR3 is TGCGCCAGCAGCCCGATGGGAGACAGGGATGAAGCTTTCTTT. It translates to CASSPMGDRDEAFF. The J gene is TRBJ1-1, the V gene TRBV4-1, with 7 bases identical to TRBD1. There are 14 residues in the CDR3. The V gene end was trimmed by 4 bases and the J gene end by 7 bases; junction bases not matched to a gene: 9. Germline-derived CDR1 and CDR2 are MGHRA and YSYEKL.

This clonotype has more than one count but fewer than ten. The chain joins TRBV7-3 to TRBJ2-2, with a possible D match to TRBD2 (7 bases). V lost 8 bases to trimming and J lost 4 bases, with 11 bases between them. Germline CDR1 and CDR2: SGHTA and FQGTGA. The CDR3 runs to 13 residues. The CDR3 DNA is TGTGCCAGCGGGGGGGCCTCCACCGGGGAGCTGTTTTTT. This gives the protein CASGGASTGELFF.

The V gene is TRBV7-8, the J gene TRBJ1-2; D might be TRBD1 (5 bases). Trimming left V 0 bases short and J 4 bases short, with 9 bases between. Germline V gene data show CDR1 as SGHVS and CDR2 as FQNEAQ. The CDR3 length is 14 residues. Here the CDR3 DNA reads TGTGCCAGCAGCTTAGCGGGGGGACCCTATGGCTACACCTTC. Protein product: CASSLAGGPYGYTF.

This clonotype was picked up many times. The chain recombines TRBV6-2 or TRBV6-3 with TRBJ2-7; weak D call: TRBD2 (5 bases). CDR3 length: 17 amino acids. Germline V gives CDR1 MNHEY, CDR2 SVGEGT. The V gene lost 7 bases and the J gene lost 2 bases, with 24 bases spanning the gap. CDR3 nucleotides: TGTGCCAGCAAAAAGATGGGCACCCGAGGGAGCGCCTACGAGCAGTACTTC. It translates to CASKKMGTRGSAYEQYF.

This clonotype has a count of ten or more. The chain carries TRBV5-1 and TRBJ2-3, with D tentatively TRBD1 or TRBD2 (5 bases each). V was shortened by 4 bases and J by 1 base, with 13 bases between the two germline ends. CDR1 is SGHRS and CDR2 is YFSETQ in the germline V gene. The CDR3 is made up of 15 amino acids. In DNA form, the CDR3 reads TGCGCCAGCAGCCTCGGGGCTGGTGGCACAGATACGCAGTATTTT. It translates to CASSLGAGGTDTQYF.

This clonotype appeared a few times. This chain joins TRBV20-1 and TRBJ2-5; a possible D gene is TRBD2 (5 bases). The CDR3 sequence is 14 residues long. Germline V CDR1 and CDR2: DFQATT, SNEGSKA (reference sequence). The germline V and J ends were trimmed by 3 bases and 1 base, with 12 bases remaining between them. CDR3 in amino acids: CSARAAEIQETQYF. As DNA, the CDR3 is TGCAGTGCTAGGGCAGCGGAAATCCAAGAGACCCAGTACTTC.

The J gene is TRBJ2-1, the V gene TRBV5-8; TRBD1 is a possible D gene (6 bases). V lost 9 bases and J lost 3, with 13 bases in between. CDR3 length: 13 amino acids. Germline CDR1 SGHTS, CDR2 YDEGEE. For the CDR3, the DNA is TGTGCCACGGGACACGGGCTCTACAATGAGCAGTTCTTC. Translating gives CATGHGLYNEQFF.

This clonotype was picked up a small number of times. The J gene is TRBJ2-2, the V gene TRBV7-2; TRBD2 matches at 14 bases. V gave up 0 bases and J gave up 14 bases; unmatched junction bases: 11. CDR1 is SGHTA, CDR2 FQGNSA, per germline. The CDR3 is 17 residues long. CDR3 sequence: CASSLALGTSGGPSLFF. In DNA, the CDR3 is TGTGCCAGCAGCTTAGCGCTGGGGACTAGCGGGGGCCCCAGCCTGTTTTTT.

This clonotype showed up many times. CDR3 in DNA: TGTGCCAGCAGCCCTACAGTCTCTGGAAACACCATATATTTT. As protein: CASSPTVSGNTIYF. This chain joins TRBV5-6 and TRBJ1-3; D uncertain. CDR3 length equals 14 residues. Trimming left V 4 bases short and J 0 bases short, with 8 bases between. CDR1 and CDR2 (germline): SGHDT, YYEEEE.

In its sample, this clonotype was seen many times. The genes are TRBV12-3 or TRBV12-4 and TRBJ1-4, with a tentative D call TRBD1 (5 bases). Trimming removed 5 bases from V and 5 bases from J, with 9 bases in between. CDR3 length: 13 residues. The CDR3 loop is CASSPRQNEKLFF. The CDR3 coding sequence is TGTGCCAGCAGTCCCAGACAGAATGAAAAACTGTTTTTT.

This clonotype was seen a few times. This sequence joins TRBV7-9 and TRBJ1-4; D is unresolved. Trimming removed 3 bases from V and 4 bases from J, with 12 bases in between. The CDR3 totals 15 residues. CDR1 is SEHNR and CDR2 is FQNEAQ in the germline V gene (reference sequence). CDR3 amino acids: CASSLGGGVNEKLFF. DNA for the CDR3: TGTGCCAGCAGCTTGGGTGGCGGAGTTAATGAAAAACTGTTTTTT.